This T cell receptor beta chain was recorded in a study of shared clonotypes between healthy human individuals. Across several immunoSEQ plates, the genomic DNA of each subset was split evenly. Some clones are missing from TCRdb's copy, which holds only in-frame ones; the method was immunoSEQ multiplex PCR. The sample records approximately 2,000,000 clones, about nine tenths being singletons. This CDR3 is 14 amino acids long. V lost 5 bases and J lost 2, with 9 bases in between. CDR1 is SGHTA, CDR2 FQGNSA, per germline. A remark on this clone: Its antigen is not known.

Study outcomes and limitations: Sharing across four donors was highest in naive CD4 (around 5%) and lowest in memory CD8 (around 0.4%).

The rearrangement links TRBV7-2 to TRBJ1-4, with D maybe TRBD1 (5 bases). The sequence was obtained from a young man in good health. Some clones in this sample may be carry-over from other donors' samples. The sequenced sample was naive CD4+ T cells from PBMCs. Subset indicated: CD45RA+ positively selected. The CDR3 bases are TGTGCCAGCAGCGCCTGGGGGACTAATGAAAAACTGTTTTTT. Encoded protein: CASSAWGTNEKLFF.